These 27 T cell receptor beta chains share one sample of origin, sequenced in a study of shared clonotypes between healthy human individuals. Sequencing was performed with immunoSEQ multiplex PCR; in TCRdb, only in-frame clones are kept and a portion is missing. Of some 2,000,000 clones listed, around 95% are singletons. Source material: naive CD4+ T cells sorted from blood. The subset denotes: CD45RA+ positively selected. The receptors shown here come from a man younger than 30 in good health.

The genes are TRBV18 and TRBJ2-7, with 7 positions matching TRBD1. CDR1 and CDR2 (germline): KGHSH, LQKENI. CDR3 length: 15 residues. V lost 5 bases, J lost 6 bases, and 13 bases stayed unmatched. The CDR3 DNA reads TGTGCCAGCTCAACTAACAGGGGTAGTCCCATCGAGCAGTACTTC. Protein sequence: CASSTNRGSPIEQYF. Full variable domain (missing parts from reference TRBV18 and TRBJ2-7): NAGVMQNPRHLVRRRGQEARLRCSPMKGHSHVYWYRQLPEEGLKFMVYLQKENIIDESGMPKERFSAEFPKEGPSILRIQQVVRGDSAAYFCASSTNRGSPIEQYFGPGTRLTVT.

This sequence joins TRBV2 and TRBJ2-2, with 7 bases fitting TRBD2. CDR3 length: 15 amino acids. Germline CDR1 SNHLY, CDR2 FYNNEI. Trimming at V came to 7 bases and at J to 6 bases, leaving 11 bases not matched to a gene. CDR3 in amino acids: CASNSNGLVAGELFF. CDR3 nucleotides: TGTGCCAGCAACTCAAACGGACTAGTAGCCGGGGAGCTGTTTTTT.

The V gene is TRBV5-6, the J gene TRBJ1-6, with 9 bases fitting TRBD1. This CDR3 spans 15 amino acids. Looked up from germline, CDR1 is SGHDT and CDR2 is YYEEEE. Unmatched junction bases numbered 4, after V lost 0 bases and J lost 9 bases. In DNA form, the CDR3 reads TGTGCCAGCAGCTTGGGGGACAGGGTGGGTTCACCCCTCCACTTT. It is translated as CASSLGDRVGSPLHF.

This clone occurred once. CDR3 bases: TGTGCTAGTGGTTTGTCGGAGACCCAGTACTTC. Protein product: CASGLSETQYF. This sequence joins TRBV12-5 and TRBJ2-5; D gene unclear. The ends were cut back, 2 bases at V and 5 bases at J, with 3 bases in the middle. Germline CDR1 reads LGHNT; CDR2 reads FRNRAP. This CDR3 region has 11 residues.

The V gene is TRBV10-1, the J gene TRBJ1-1; D unclear. This CDR3 is 13 amino acids long. Trimming cost V 0 bases and J 8 bases, with 10 bases left between them. CDR1 and CDR2 from the germline V gene are WNHNN and SYGVQD (reference sequence). The CDR3 loop reads CASSESTRIEAFF. The CDR3 DNA is TGCGCCAGCAGTGAGTCCACCCGGATCGAAGCTTTCTTT.

The genes are TRBV29-1 and TRBJ1-2, with unresolved D. V lost 5 bases, J lost 1 base, and 8 bases lay in between. The CDR3 has 12 amino acids. Germline CDR1 SQVTM, CDR2 ANQGSEA. The CDR3 sequence: CSVLTGNYGYTF. The CDR3 DNA reads as TGCAGCGTTCTGACCGGTAACTATGGCTACACCTTC.

A note on this clone: The identical CDR3 is also encoded by other nucleotide sequences in the sample. This rearrangement joins TRBV18 to TRBJ2-3, with D perhaps TRBD1 or TRBD2 (5 bases each). The CDR3 is 15 residues long. Germline V gene data show CDR1 as KGHSH and CDR2 as LQKENI. The ends were cut back, 3 bases at V and 1 base at J, with 11 bases in the middle. CDR3 sequence: CASSPQRGGTDTQYF. The CDR3 coding sequence is TGTGCCAGCTCACCCCAGAGGGGAGGCACAGATACGCAGTATTTT.

The chain links TRBV4-1 to TRBJ1-1; D is unresolved. V lost 0 bases and J lost 7, with 15 bases in between. The CDR3 sequence is 15 residues long. The germline V gene encodes CDR1 MGHRA and CDR2 YSYEKL. The CDR3 here is CASSQEGVGLFEAFF. CDR3 nucleotide sequence: TGCGCCAGCAGCCAAGAGGGCGTAGGTTTATTTGAAGCTTTCTTT.

This chain uses TRBV6-1 with TRBJ2-1, with 10 positions matching TRBD2. Losses at the gene ends were 2 bases for V and 3 bases for J; bases not matched to a gene: 13. The CDR3 runs 19 residues. Germline values: CDR1 MNHNS, CDR2 SASEGT. The CDR3 nucleotides are TGTGCCAGCAGTGAACGGCAAGGGGGAACTAGCGGGGTCTACAATGAGCAGTTCTTC. This translates into CASSERQGGTSGVYNEQFF.

With regard to this clone: At the DNA level, this CDR3 is encoded by other sequences in the same sample as well. The chain carries TRBV11-2 and TRBJ2-1; no clear D gene. Trimming pared 5 bases from V and 3 bases from J, leaving 5 bases between. The CDR3 runs 12 residues. Germline V lookup: CDR1 SGHAT, CDR2 FQNNGV. The CDR3: CASSPDYNEQFF. The CDR3, as DNA: TGTGCCAGCAGCCCAGACTACAATGAGCAGTTCTTC.

This clone was seen many times. This chain joins TRBV5-1 and TRBJ1-6; D unresolved. CDR1 and CDR2 from the germline V gene are SGHRS and YFSETQ. The CDR3 length is 14 residues. V was trimmed by 9 bases and J by 7 bases, leaving 17 bases between them. The CDR3 reads CATKAPQRNSPLHF. The CDR3 bases are TGCGCCACCAAGGCACCACAGAGGAATTCACCCCTCCACTTT.

The CDR3 loop reads CSARERGPQFF. CDR3 bases: TGCAGTGCTAGAGAGCGGGGTCCGCAGTTCTTC. The gene calls are TRBV20-1 and TRBJ2-1, with a tentative D call TRBD2 (6 bases). V dropped 0 bases and J dropped 12 bases, with 9 bases sitting between them. Germline lookup yields CDR1 DFQATT and CDR2 SNEGSKA (reference sequence). The CDR3 consists of 11 residues.

V gene TRBV6-5 combines with J gene TRBJ1-2; D call uncertain. Trimming removed 0 bases from V and 3 bases from J, with 11 bases in between. The germline CDR1 and CDR2 sequences are MNHEY and SVGAGI. CDR3 length equals 15 residues. The CDR3 DNA is TGTGCCAGCAGTTACTCGAGTGCAGGTGACTATGGCTACACCTTC. This translates into CASSYSSAGDYGYTF.

The gene calls are TRBV11-3 and TRBJ2-2; unclear D gene. Germline V CDR1 and CDR2: SGHNT, YENEEA. Trimming cost V 6 bases and J 8 bases, with 10 bases left between them. The CDR3 runs to 12 residues. CDR3 protein: CASRSNGGELFF. In DNA form, the CDR3 reads TGTGCCAGCAGGAGTAATGGGGGGGAGCTGTTTTTT.

V is TRBV11-2 and J is TRBJ1-4, with D uncertain. V lost 1 base and J lost 17, with 17 bases in between. Germline V gives CDR1 SGHAT, CDR2 FQNNGV. The CDR3 runs 13 residues. The CDR3 spells CASSLGLAPALFF. DNA for the CDR3: TGTGCCAGCAGCTTAGGGTTAGCGCCAGCCCTATTTTTT.

With regard to this clone: Distinct nucleotide sequences in the sample also encode this CDR3. The chain combines TRBV15 with TRBJ2-1, with TRBD2 matching over 11 bases. Germline V gene data show CDR1 as LNHNV and CDR2 as YYDKDF (reference sequence). Losses at the gene ends were 1 base for V and 7 bases for J; bases not matched to a gene: 3. The CDR3 extends over 15 amino acids. CDR3 sequence reads: CATSRVRTSGNEQFF. The CDR3 DNA reads as TGTGCCACCAGCAGAGTTCGGACTAGCGGGAATGAGCAGTTCTTC. Together with reference TRBV15 and TRBJ2-1, the CDR3 gives the full variable domain: DAMVIQNPRYQVTQFGKPVTLSCSQTLNHNVMYWYQQKSSQAPKLLFHYYDKDFNNEADTPDNFQSRRPNTSFCFLDIRSPGLGDTAMYLCATSRVRTSGNEQFFGPGTRLTVL.

The chain uses TRBV5-6 and TRBJ2-1; D uncertain. V was cut by 1 base and J by 0 bases, with 5 bases left in between. The CDR3 is 14 amino acids. Germline V gene lookup returns CDR1 SGHDT and CDR2 YYEEEE. The CDR3 DNA reads TGTGCCAGCAGCTTGTACAACTCCTACAATGAGCAGTTCTTC. Translating it yields CASSLYNSYNEQFF. Combining the CDR3 with reference TRBV5-6 and TRBJ2-1 gives the whole variable domain DAGVTQSPTHLIKTRGQQVTLRCSPKSGHDTVSWYQQALGQGPQFIFQYYEEEERQRGNFPDRFSGHQFPNYSSELNVNALLLGDSALYLCASSLYNSYNEQFFGPGTRLTVL.

V and J are TRBV10-2 and TRBJ1-1; the D gene is possibly TRBD1 (5 bases). V lost 2 bases and J lost 7, with 14 bases in between. The CDR3 covers 14 residues. CDR1 and CDR2 from the germline V gene are WSHSY and SAAADI. CDR3 nucleotides: TGCGCCAGCAGTGAGCAGGGTGGAAGCGGTGAAGCTTTCTTT. Encoded protein: CASSEQGGSGEAFF.

The chain uses TRBV28 and TRBJ1-4; unclear D gene. CDR3 length: 13 amino acids. With 7 bases removed from V and 0 bases from J, the gap between germline ends came to 6 bases. Per germline, CDR1 MDHEN and CDR2 SYDVKM. Here the CDR3 DNA reads TGTGCCAGCACAATGGCAACTAATGAAAAACTGTTTTTT. As protein: CASTMATNEKLFF.

In DNA, the CDR3 is TGCGCCAGCAGTGGAGGGACAGGGACTAGTTCACCCCTCCACTTT. This encodes CASSGGTGTSSPLHF. The chain is built from TRBV10-2 and TRBJ1-6, with 9 bases identical to TRBD1. V gave up 4 bases and J gave up 9 bases; unmatched junction bases: 7. Germline V gives CDR1 WSHSY, CDR2 SAAADI. The CDR3 spans 15 residues.

The chain carries TRBV18 and TRBJ1-2, with D uncertain. Germline V CDR1 and CDR2: KGHSH, LQKENI. V lost 5 bases, J lost 6 bases, and 13 bases lay in between. This CDR3 has 13 amino acids. This CDR3 reads CASSGGSGDGYTF. The CDR3 coding sequence is TGTGCCAGCTCAGGAGGAAGTGGTGATGGCTACACCTTC.

The chain joins TRBV11-3 to TRBJ2-5, with D possibly being TRBD1 (6 bases). V dropped 0 bases and J dropped 1 base, with 9 bases sitting between them. Germline V gives CDR1 SGHNT, CDR2 YENEEA. The length of the CDR3 is 15 residues. The CDR3 sequence: CASSLESGAQETQYF. For the CDR3, the DNA is TGTGCCAGCAGCTTAGAATCAGGGGCCCAAGAGACCCAGTACTTC.

This clone is a singleton in its sample. The chain is built from TRBV14 and TRBJ2-5; D may be TRBD2 (5 bases). CDR3 size: 14 residues. Between the trimmed V and J ends, which lost 5 bases and 4 bases, there was a span of 14 bases. CDR1 is SGHDN, CDR2 FVKESK, per germline. CDR3 in DNA: TGTGCCAGCAGCAGGACTTTGATGAGAGAGACCCAGTACTTC. Encoded protein: CASSRTLMRETQYF.

The genes are TRBV25-1 and TRBJ2-7; TRBD2 matches at 10 bases. The J segment lost 5 bases and the V segment lost 3 bases, leaving 7 bases of the junction unmatched. CDR3 size: 15 residues. Per the germline V gene, CDR1 is MGHDK and CDR2 is SYGVNS. The CDR3 nucleotides read TGTGCCAGCAGTGAGGGAGCGGGGGGGAGACACGAGCAGTACTTC. Encoded protein: CASSEGAGGRHEQYF.

This chain connects TRBV30 to TRBJ1-2; no firm D call. CDR1 is GTSNPN, CDR2 SVGIG, per germline (reference sequence). Between the trimmed V and J ends, which lost 0 bases and 8 bases, there was a span of 13 bases. The CDR3 has 13 residues. DNA of the CDR3: TGTGCCTGGAGTGTATCAAACCTCCAGGGCTACACCTTC. Its translation is CAWSVSNLQGYTF. The whole variable domain, remainder taken from reference TRBV30 and TRBJ1-2, is SQTIHQWPATLVQPVGSPLSLECTVEGTSNPNLYWYRQAAGRGLQLLFYSVGIGQISSEVPQNLSASRPQDRQFILSSKKLLLSDSGFYLCAWSVSNLQGYTFGSGTRLTVV.

V gene TRBV5-8 combines with J gene TRBJ2-3; the match to TRBD2 covers 12 bases. From germline, CDR1 is SGHTS and CDR2 YDEGEE. The junction had 9 bases not matched to a gene; V was cut back by 4 bases and J by 3 bases. The length of the CDR3 is 17 residues. DNA for the CDR3: TGTGCCAGCAGCCCCAGACTAGCGGGGGCCAGGACAGATACGCAGTATTTT. Translating gives CASSPRLAGARTDTQYF.

V usage is TRBV4-3 and J usage is TRBJ1-4; D gene unclear. The V and J ends lost 1 base and 8 bases respectively, with 17 bases between them. CDR3 length equals 16 residues. Germline V gene data show CDR1 as LGHNA and CDR2 as YSLEER. In nucleotides, the CDR3 is TGCGCCAGCAGCCAAGTAGGGAGTATATCGTGGGAAAAACTGTTTTTT. Its protein product is CASSQVGSISWEKLFF.